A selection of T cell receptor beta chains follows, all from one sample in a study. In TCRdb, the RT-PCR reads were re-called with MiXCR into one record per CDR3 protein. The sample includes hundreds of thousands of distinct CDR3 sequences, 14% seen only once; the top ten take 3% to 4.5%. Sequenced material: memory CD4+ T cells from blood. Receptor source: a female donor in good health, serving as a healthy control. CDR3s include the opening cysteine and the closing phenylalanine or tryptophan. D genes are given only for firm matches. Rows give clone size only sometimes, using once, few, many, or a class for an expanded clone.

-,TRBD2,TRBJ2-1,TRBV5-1,CASSLFAGDYNEQFF,TGCGCCAGCAGCTTGTTCGCGGGGGACTACAATGAGCAGTTCTTC
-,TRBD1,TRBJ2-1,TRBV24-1,CATSRQGSGYNEQFF,TGTGCCACCAGTAGACAGGGGTCGGGGTACAATGAGCAGTTCTTC
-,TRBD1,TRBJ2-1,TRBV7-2,CASSMTGGGNEQFF,TGTGCCAGCAGCATGACAGGGGGGGGCAATGAGCAGTTCTTC
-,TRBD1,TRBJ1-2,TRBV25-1,CASSTDTGGYGYTF,TGTGCCAGCAGTACGGATACAGGGGGCTATGGCTACACCTTC
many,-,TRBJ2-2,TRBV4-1,CASSQGGDTGELFF,TGCGCCAGCAGCCAGGGCGGGGACACCGGGGAGCTGTTTTTT
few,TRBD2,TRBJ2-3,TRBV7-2,CASSLRSRGAPTDTQYF,TGTGCCAGCAGCTTAAGGTCGCGGGGGGCGCCGACAGATACGCAGTATTTT
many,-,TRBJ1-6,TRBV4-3,CASSQDLGLWQGGSPLHF,TGCGCCAGCAGCCAAGATCTCGGGCTGTGGCAGGGTGGGTCACCCCTCCACTTT
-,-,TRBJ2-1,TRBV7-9,CASSLSLDEQFF,TGTGCCAGCAGCTTAAGCCTCGATGAGCAGTTCTTC
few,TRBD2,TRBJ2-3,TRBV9,CASSVGLAATDTQYF,TGTGCCAGCAGCGTAGGGCTAGCGGCCACAGATACGCAGTATTTT
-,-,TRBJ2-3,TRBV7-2,CASSLGRGIEPDTQYF,TGTGCCAGCAGCTTAGGGCGGGGAATAGAGCCAGATACGCAGTATTTT
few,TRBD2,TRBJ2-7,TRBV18,CASSSGNLLYEQYF,TGTGCCAGCTCCAGCGGGAACCTCCTCTACGAGCAGTACTTC
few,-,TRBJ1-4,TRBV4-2,CASSQETQVRAATNEKLFF,TGTGCCAGCAGCCAAGAAACCCAGGTCCGGGCCGCAACTAATGAAAAACTGTTTTTT
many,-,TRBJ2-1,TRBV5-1,CASSLGVTSGYNEQFF,TGCGCCAGCAGCTTGGGTGTCACCTCAGGCTACAATGAGCAGTTCTTC
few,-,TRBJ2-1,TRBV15,CATSRGGFRGYNEQFF,TGTGCCACCTCCCGAGGGGGGTTTCGGGGATACAATGAGCAGTTCTTC
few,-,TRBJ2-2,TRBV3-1,CASSQWTAEIGELFF,TGTGCCAGCAGCCAGTGGACAGCGGAGATCGGGGAGCTGTTTTTT
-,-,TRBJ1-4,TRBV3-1,CASSQDRWGLGEKLFF,TGTGCCAGCAGCCAAGATCGTTGGGGGCTCGGGGAAAAACTGTTTTTT
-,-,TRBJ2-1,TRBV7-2,CASSTPGRRQGHYNEQFF,TGTGCCAGCAGCACTCCCGGGAGGCGACAGGGACACTACAATGAGCAGTTCTTC
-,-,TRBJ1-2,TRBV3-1,CASIPSAGWGSYTF,TGTGCCAGCATCCCTTCAGCAGGTTGGGGGAGCTACACCTTC
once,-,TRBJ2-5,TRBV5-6,CASSLDTRKTQYF,TGTGCCAGCAGCTTGGACACCAGGAAGACCCAGTACTTC
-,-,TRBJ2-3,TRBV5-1,CASSLEPLADTQYF,TGCGCCAGCAGCTTGGAGCCCCTCGCAGATACGCAGTATTTT
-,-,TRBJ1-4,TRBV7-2,CASSLAGRGGELFF,TGTGCCAGCAGCTTAGCGGGCAGGGGTGGGGAACTGTTTTTT
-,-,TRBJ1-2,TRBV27,CASSSLGGEAYGYTF,TGTGCCAGCAGTTCCCTCGGGGGCGAAGCCTATGGCTACACCTTC
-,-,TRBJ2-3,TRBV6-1,CASSDPRGLSTDTQYF,TGTGCCAGCAGCGATCCCCGAGGACTAAGCACAGATACGCAGTATTTT
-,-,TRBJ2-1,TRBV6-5,CASASQGSSYNEQFF,TGTGCCAGCGCGTCCCAGGGTTCATCCTACAATGAGCAGTTCTTC
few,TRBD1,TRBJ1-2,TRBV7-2,CASSLGAAGGDYGYTF,TGTGCCAGCAGCTTAGGTGCGGCAGGGGGAGACTATGGCTACACCTTC
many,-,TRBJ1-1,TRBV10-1,CASSEGTPAEAFF,TGCGCCAGCAGTGAAGGGACTCCTGCTGAAGCTTTCTTT
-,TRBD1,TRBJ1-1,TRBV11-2,CASSPDRGGAEAFF,TGTGCCAGCAGCCCCGACAGGGGTGGAGCTGAAGCTTTCTTT